This entry concerns a single T cell receptor (beta chain). Its antigen remains unidentified. Base qualities are missing; no much larger clone stands one base away. These data belong to a study of CD8 T cells in Susac syndrome (dated by TCRdb to about 2019). As for the study more broadly: The study used repertoire sequencing to test whether antigen drove CD8+ T cell activation and differentiation in Susac syndrome. Points the paper makes about the study in general: The number of individuals in the TCR sequencing and HLA analysis was acknowledged as relatively small.

RNA was extracted with the RNeasy kit and 0.5 to 1 ug was reverse transcribed using random hexamers. The immunoSEQ multiplex PCR assay, which covers 54 Vbeta and 13 Jbeta segments, was used to amplify TCR beta CDR3 regions. PCR amplification bias was corrected using a synthetic template baseline for primer optimization and computational correction. Regarding the original processing steps: Only productive sequences were kept, with reads annotated to V, D and J genes according to IMGT and analyzed in immunoSEQ Analyzer. To calculate clonality, Shannon entropy was normalized by log2 of the number of productive unique sequences and then subtracted from one. For each patient and control, public and private clones were evaluated among the 100 most prevalent clones. A clone was defined as Susac-specific if it was absent from the healthy and MS cohorts, from more than 850 published viral clones and from other ImmuneACCESS disease sequences. The public sequencing data were trimmed at Q25 with fastp and processed into clonotypes with MiXCR by TCRdb, which kept only in-frame beta chains. Every CDR3 protein is listed once, alongside the most common genes and DNA of its rows. In this record, the V and J calls reflect TCRdb's handling and not the investigators' own analysis. This sample has roughly 200,000 distinct CDR3 sequences in its table, and approximately 94% of those were observed once. Around 0.09% of the sample comes from the top ten.

Spanning cysteine to phenylalanine, the CDR3 consists of 14 amino acids. Only CDR3 DNA is held: 42 bases, read in frame from base 1. V is reduced by 3 bases and J by 3 bases, leaving a spacing of 14 bases between them. The germline V gene (reference sequence) yields GTSNPN for CDR1 and SVGIG for CDR2. Peripheral blood CD8+ and CD4+ T cells from healthy donors, Susac syndrome patients and multiple sclerosis patients were profiled by high-throughput TCR beta sequencing. The multiple sclerosis controls were treatment-naive patients whose relapsing-remitting disease, either stable or active, fulfilled the revised McDonald criteria. Bulk CD8+ and CD4+ T cells were purified magnetically by negative isolation, whereas CD8+ TEMRA cells were enriched by FACS. Blood was drawn into EDTA tubes, processed within 24 hours, and PBMCs were isolated by density gradient centrifugation. PBMCs intended for TCR sequencing were cryopreserved in liquid nitrogen and were subsequently thawed in a 37 degrees C water bath. Purity of sorted or isolated CD4+, CD8+ and CD8+ TEMRA cells was at least 90%.

The source is a human donor with multiple sclerosis. The chain employs TRBV30 and TRBJ1-2, and perhaps TRBD1 as D gene, on 6 matching bases. Material for sequencing was CD4+ T cells from PBMCs. The DNA sequence is TGTGCCTGGAGCGGGGACACCCACCACTATGGCTACACCTTC. Its product reads: CAWSGDTHHYGYTF.